A single sample is the source of the 13 T cell receptor beta chains below, sequenced in a study of T-cell memory formation after mild COVID-19. TCRdb reprocessed the 5' RACE reads via MiXCR and lists one record per CDR3 protein. The sample has about 560,000 distinct CDR3 sequences, 15% to 20% seen once. The source material was PBMCs or a T cell subset sorted from them (not recorded which). Receptor source: an adult woman who had mild COVID-19 (a few samples of this study predate the infection). Cell type and time point are not known.

The chain couples TRBV7-2 to TRBJ2-7, with D unclear. The V and J ends lost 2 bases and 4 bases respectively, with 12 bases between them. The CDR3 length is 14 residues. Germline V gene sequence: CDR1 SGHTA, CDR2 FQGNSA. The CDR3 region is CASSLSRSSYEQYF. The CDR3, as DNA: TGTGCCAGCAGCTTAAGCCGAAGCAGTTACGAGCAGTACTTC.

This chain connects TRBV27 to TRBJ2-1, with 12 bases fitting TRBD2. Germline V gene lookup returns CDR1 MNHEY and CDR2 SMNVEV (reference sequence). Trimming at V came to 6 bases and at J to 6 bases, leaving 9 bases not matched to a gene. This CDR3 region has 16 residues. The CDR3 region has the DNA TGTGCCAGCAGACGAAACGGACTAGCGGGGTTCAATGAGCAGTTCTTC. It encodes CASRRNGLAGFNEQFF.

The V and J genes are TRBV9 and TRBJ1-5, with a tentative D call TRBD1 (6 bases). The CDR3 covers 19 residues. Germline loops: CDR1 SGDLS, CDR2 YYNGEE. V lost 3 bases and J lost 1, with 23 bases in between. The CDR3 DNA follows: TGTGCCAGCAGCGGCGAGTCCCCTTCACAGGGCACAAGCAATCAGCCCCAGCATTTT. Its protein product is CASSGESPSQGTSNQPQHF.

V gene TRBV12-3 or TRBV12-4 combines with J gene TRBJ1-1; 7 bases line up with TRBD1. The CDR3 consists of 16 residues. Unmatched junction bases numbered 10, after V lost 2 bases and J lost 4 bases. CDR3: CASSLKGAGRATEAFF. The CDR3 nucleotides read TGTGCCAGCAGTTTAAAGGGGGCAGGTCGGGCCACTGAAGCTTTCTTT.

The gene calls are TRBV7-9 and TRBJ2-3; a weak D match, TRBD1 (5 bases). Germline values: CDR1 SEHNR, CDR2 FQNEAQ (reference sequence). The CDR3 sequence is 11 residues long. Trimming left V 5 bases short and J 13 bases short, with 13 bases between. The CDR3, as DNA: TGTGCCAGCAGCCCCACGGGCAGGGAGTATTTT. Translated, it gives CASSPTGREYF.

In its sample, this clonotype was seen a few times. The chain employs TRBV5-6 and TRBJ1-5, with D possibly TRBD1 on 6 matching bases. The CDR3 is 16 residues long. Trimming removed 7 bases from V and 0 bases from J, with 17 bases in between. Germline V lookup: CDR1 SGHDT, CDR2 YYEEEE. The chain's CDR3 is CASPGTRDFSNQPQHF. The DNA for the CDR3 is TGTGCCAGCCCGGGGACAAGAGATTTTAGCAATCAGCCCCAGCATTTT.

This clonotype was observed a few times. V usage is TRBV11-3 and J usage is TRBJ2-5, with D possibly TRBD1 on 7 matching bases. Trimming took 5 bases from V and 5 from J, leaving 18 bases between them. Germline V gene data show CDR1 as SGHNT and CDR2 as YENEEA. CDR3 length: 15 residues. CDR3 DNA: TGTGCCAGCAGCCCCCGTGGGGCGGGACAGGAGACCCAGTACTTC. Translated: CASSPRGAGQETQYF.

The sample holds a few counts of this clonotype. This chain connects TRBV20-1 to TRBJ1-2; D gene unclear. The CDR3 runs to 15 residues. V gave up 1 base and J gave up 5 bases, with 17 bases separating them. CDR1 DFQATT and CDR2 SNEGSKA come from the germline V gene (reference sequence). CDR3 in amino acids: CSARASGASGYGYTF. CDR3 sequence (DNA): TGCAGTGCTAGAGCATCCGGAGCCAGTGGATATGGCTACACCTTC.

This clonotype showed up just a few times. The CDR3 loop reads CASSLVGGFSSGANVLTF. The CDR3 bases are TGCGCCAGCAGCTTGGTGGGCGGTTTCTCGTCTGGGGCCAACGTCCTGACTTTC. The chain uses TRBV5-1 and TRBJ2-6; D unclear. The CDR3 runs to 18 residues. The germline V gene has CDR1 SGHRS and CDR2 YFSETQ. V was pared by 0 bases and J by 1 base, with 14 bases between.

This clonotype occurred a few times. V and J are TRBV6-2 or TRBV6-3 and TRBJ2-2; 7 nucleotides align to TRBD1. Losses at the gene ends were 6 bases for V and 6 bases for J; bases not matched to a gene: 4. The CDR3 sequence is 13 residues long. Germline loops: CDR1 MNHEY, CDR2 SVGEGT. The CDR3 DNA reads TGTGCCAGCAGGCCCGACAGGGCCGGGGAGCTGTTTTTT. Amino acids: CASRPDRAGELFF.

This chain uses TRBV10-2 with TRBJ2-1, with 10 bases identical to TRBD2. The CDR3 runs to 16 residues. Germline CDR1 reads WSHSY; CDR2 reads SAAADI. The ends lost 4 bases at V and 6 bases at J; junction bases unmatched: 9. The chain's CDR3 is CASSVSGGAPANEQFF. CDR3 bases: TGCGCCAGCAGTGTAAGCGGGGGGGCTCCGGCCAATGAGCAGTTCTTC.

This clonotype came up a few times. The chain has TRBV30 and TRBJ2-1, with 8 bases identical to TRBD2. Germline V gene lookup returns CDR1 GTSNPN and CDR2 SVGIG (reference sequence). This CDR3 region has 16 residues. Trimming took 0 bases from V and 4 from J; bases not matched to a gene: 8. This chain's CDR3 is CAWSVAGAPTYNEQFF. For the CDR3, the DNA is TGTGCCTGGAGTGTAGCGGGGGCCCCAACTTACAATGAGCAGTTCTTC.

This clonotype was counted only a few times. The V call is TRBV12-3 or TRBV12-4, the J call TRBJ2-4; 9 positions agree with TRBD2. The V segment lost 3 bases and the J segment 6 bases; nucleotides outside the gene matches: 12. CDR3 length: 17 amino acids. Written as DNA, the CDR3 is TGTGCCAGCAGTTTGTATCCTAGCGGGATTCAGGCAAACATTCAGTACTTC. Translating gives CASSLYPSGIQANIQYF.